What follows are 5 T cell receptor beta chains derived from one specimen sequenced in a study of graft-versus-host responses after intestinal transplantation (dated by TCRdb to the early 2020s). Per the publication, the time point label means: cells obtained before transplantation from donor or recipient. Library preparation was by the immunoSEQ multiplex PCR assay. Imported from immuneACCESS, the table was reduced by TCRdb to in-frame sequences with V and J called. These copies leave out some clones; in studies compared against another copy, an unresolved V gene accounts for under half, and the cause of the remainder is not known. For this sample there are around 5,900 clones; 25% to 35% appear just once. The top ten clonotypes cover 4.5% to 6% of the sample. The material sequenced was alloreactive CD4+ T cells from a mixed lymphocyte reaction culture, taken before transplantation. The cell subset or site tag for this specimen amounts to: CFSE-low proliferating T cells sorted from approximately six-day pre-transplant mixed lymphocyte reaction (GvH or HvG direction). Receptors were obtained from a human patient who was an organ donor for intestinal transplantation.

This clone has a handful of counts. The V call is TRBV27, the J call TRBJ2-5; D possibly corresponds to TRBD2 (6 bases). This CDR3 has 18 amino acids. Germline V gives CDR1 MNHEY, CDR2 SMNVEV (reference sequence). V was cut by 3 bases and J by 4 bases, with 24 bases left in between. The CDR3 region has the DNA TGTGCCAGCAGTTTTCTAAGGTCGAGACTAGGTGCTATAGAGACCCAGTACTTC. This translates into CASSFLRSRLGAIETQYF.

The rearrangement uses TRBV19 and TRBJ1-4; D possibly corresponds to TRBD1 (6 bases). CDR3 length: 14 residues. Looked up from germline, CDR1 is LNHDA and CDR2 is SQIVND (reference sequence). The ends were cut back, 4 bases at V and 0 bases at J, with 6 bases in the middle. DNA for the CDR3: TGTGCCAGTAGTAACAGGGCAACTAATGAAAAACTGTTTTTT. Translating it yields CASSNRATNEKLFF.

A few counts support this clone. The rearrangement joins TRBV11-2 to TRBJ2-6; 7 bases line up with TRBD2. The J call may be in error: the DNA end matches TRBJ2-7 better. The CDR3 is 14 residues long. Germline V gene lookup returns CDR1 SGHAT and CDR2 FQNNGV. The CDR3 loop reads CATKPGLLSYEQYF. The CDR3 bases are TGTGCCACCAAACCGGGACTACTCTCCTACGAGCAGTACTTC.

V and J are TRBV5-8 and TRBJ1-3; D unclear. V dropped 6 bases and J dropped 0 bases, with 13 bases sitting between them. CDR3 size: 15 residues. CDR1 and CDR2 (germline): SGHTS, YDEGEE. The CDR3, as DNA: TGTGCCAGCACCCCAGGATTCCTCTCTGGAAACACCATATATTTT. As protein: CASTPGFLSGNTIYF. The whole variable domain, filled in from reference TRBV5-8 and TRBJ1-3, reads EAGVTQSPTHLIKTRGQQATLRCSPISGHTSVYWYQQALGLGLQFLLWYDEGEERNRGNFPPRFSGRQFPNYSSELNVNALELEDSALYLCASTPGFLSGNTIYFGEGSWLTVV.

About this clone: The junction departs from the called germline gene at one end, perhaps through a read error. Different DNA sequences within this sample yield the same CDR3. V usage is TRBV27 and J usage is TRBJ2-1; 9 bases line up with TRBD1. The CDR3 totals 14 residues. Germline lookup yields CDR1 MNHEY and CDR2 SMNVEV (reference sequence). CDR3 sequence: CASSLYRGHNEQFF. In DNA, the CDR3 is TGTGCCAGCAGCTTATACAGGGGGCACAATGAGCAGTTCTTC.